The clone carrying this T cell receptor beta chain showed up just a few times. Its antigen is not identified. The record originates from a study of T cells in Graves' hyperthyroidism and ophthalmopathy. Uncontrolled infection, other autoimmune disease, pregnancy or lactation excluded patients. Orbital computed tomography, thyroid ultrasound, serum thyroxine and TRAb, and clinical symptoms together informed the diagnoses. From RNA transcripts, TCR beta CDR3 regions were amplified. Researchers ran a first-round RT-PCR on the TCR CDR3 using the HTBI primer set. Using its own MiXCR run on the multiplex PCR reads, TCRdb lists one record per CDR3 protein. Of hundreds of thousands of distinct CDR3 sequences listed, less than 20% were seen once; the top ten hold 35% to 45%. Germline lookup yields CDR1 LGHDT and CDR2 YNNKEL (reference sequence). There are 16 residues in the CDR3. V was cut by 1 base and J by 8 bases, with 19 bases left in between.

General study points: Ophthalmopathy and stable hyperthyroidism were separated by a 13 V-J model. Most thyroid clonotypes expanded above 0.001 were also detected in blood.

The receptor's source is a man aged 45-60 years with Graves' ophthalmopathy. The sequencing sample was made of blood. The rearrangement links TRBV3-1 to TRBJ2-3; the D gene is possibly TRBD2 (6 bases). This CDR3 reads CASSQGVRLDYVTQYF. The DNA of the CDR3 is TGTGCCAGCAGCCAAGGTGTCAGACTAGATTATGTTACGCAGTATTTT.